A single sample gave rise to the 2 T cell receptor beta chains below, sequenced in a study of HIV-infected patients and healthy controls. All unsorted peripheral T cells were captured because whole blood was used without fractionation. Reverse transcription used 450 to 500 ng RNA and constant-region primers for alpha and beta. Each of the alpha and beta chains got its own library through chain-specific third strand synthesis with indices. One entry per CDR3 protein results from TCRdb running MiXCR on the 5' RACE reads. The table records 15,000 or so distinct CDR3 sequences, 9.4% of them present only once. The specimen sequenced was blood. These receptors came from an adult in good health.

This clonotype was detected many times. The chain couples TRBV27 to TRBJ2-3; D gene ambiguous. Germline lookup yields CDR1 MNHEY and CDR2 SMNVEV (reference sequence). The V gene lost 3 bases and the J gene lost 4 bases, with 8 bases spanning the gap. The CDR3 covers 13 residues. The CDR3 DNA sequence: TGTGCCAGCAGTTTTAATATGGCAGATACGCAGTATTTT. It encodes CASSFNMADTQYF.

Many counts were recorded for this clonotype. This sequence joins TRBV7-3 and TRBJ2-3; possibly TRBD2 for D (5 bases). V lost 2 bases, J lost 0 bases, and 9 bases lay in between. The CDR3 is 15 residues long. Germline CDR1 SGHTA, CDR2 FQGTGA. The CDR3 nucleotides read TGTGCCAGCAGCTTAGTCGGCGGGAGCACAGATACGCAGTATTTT. It specifies CASSLVGGSTDTQYF.